This TCR beta chain was found in a study of control samples from healthy donors and cancer patients. Some clones are missing from TCRdb's copy, which holds only in-frame ones; the method was immunoSEQ multiplex PCR. The sample lists around 250,000 clones, approximately 80% occurring once. Germline CDR1 is MNHEY and CDR2 is SVGAGI. Trimming left V 8 bases short and J 0 bases short, with 8 bases between. The CDR3 extends over 12 amino acids. This clone was counted many times. The receptor comes from a woman aged 55-69 years with lung cancer. The V and J genes are TRBV6-5 and TRBJ2-7; D gene unclear. Input material: PBMCs. In DNA form, the CDR3 reads TGTGCCAGCCAGGCCCCCTCCTACGAGCAGTACTTC. Translated: CASQAPSYEQYF.